The clone carrying this T cell receptor beta chain occurred many times. As yet, its antigen is unknown. The data stem from a study of T-cell reconstitution after alpha-beta-depleted transplantation in children. Study-level findings and limits: Counts and diversity of T cells one year after transplant came mostly from newly produced T cells. At around two months after transplant, the alpha-beta T cells were reportedly derived from several hundred expanded clones that came from non-depleted graft cells. The high TCRbeta diversity at day 60 in some patients came from surviving recipient T cells and thymic progenitors.

Germline loops: CDR1 DFQATT, CDR2 SNEGSKA (reference sequence). Trimming removed 4 bases from V and 5 bases from J, with 20 bases in between. The CDR3 loop spans 15 amino acids. Molecular barcoding with unique molecular identifiers was used for the TCRbeta library. A single record per CDR3 protein comes from TCRdb applying MiXCR to the PCR reads. The data contain about 590,000 distinct CDR3 sequences, 10% to 15% of them singletons. This receptor was identified in a male patient younger than 18 who had a stem cell transplant for acute myeloid leukemia, so the T cells may come from the graft donor. J is TRBJ2-5 and V is TRBV20-1; D might be TRBD1 or TRBD2, each matching 6 bases. This sample comprised PBMCs, mostly from graft donor cells, obtained 360 days after TCRalphabeta/CD19-depleted stem cell transplant. CDR3 coding DNA: TGCAGTGCTATTAGGGCCTTGGGGGGCCAGGAGACCCAGTACTTC. Encoded protein: CSAIRALGGQETQYF.